The 13 T cell receptor beta chains below all came from one sample that was sequenced in a study of blood T cell repertoires in COVID-19. The protocol was immunoSEQ multiplex PCR, while the TCRdb copy is restricted to in-frame clones and leaves out a portion. The profile shows 150,000 to 200,000 clones, about four fifths of them singletons. Sequencing was done on a sample of PBMCs or T cells enriched from blood (not recorded which). These receptors all stem from a woman aged 25 to 39 who had been exposed to COVID-19.

CDR3 loop: CASSDGTGGGNTIYF. The CDR3 coding sequence is TGTGCCAGCAGCGACGGGACGGGGGGCGGGAACACCATATATTTT. V usage is TRBV9 and J usage is TRBJ1-3; TRBD1 is a possible D gene (6 bases). Germline assignment: CDR1 SGDLS and CDR2 YYNGEE. The germline V and J ends were trimmed by 3 bases and 7 bases, with 17 bases remaining between them. The CDR3 loop spans 15 amino acids. The variable domain in full, with the rest retrieved from reference TRBV9 and TRBJ1-3, is DSGVTQTPKHLITATGQRVTLRCSPRSGDLSVYWYQQSLDQGLQFLIQYYNGEERAKGNILERFSAQQFPDLHSELNLSSLELGDSALYFCASSDGTGGGNTIYFGEGSWLTVV.

The V call is TRBV10-2, the J call TRBJ2-7, with TRBD1 matching 7 bases. Germline V CDR1 and CDR2: WSHSY, SAAADI. The V segment lost 7 bases and the J segment 2 bases; nucleotides outside the gene matches: 5. The CDR3 is 13 residues long. CDR3 sequence: CASKQGVTYEQYF. The CDR3 DNA reads as TGCGCCAGCAAGCAGGGGGTCACCTACGAGCAGTACTTC.

This chain uses TRBV6-2 or TRBV6-3 with TRBJ2-3, with 11 bases matching TRBD2. Germline trimming cut 5 bases from V and 3 bases from J; bases unmatched to any gene: 4. The CDR3 has 15 amino acids. CDR1 MNHEY and CDR2 SVGEGT come from the germline V gene. The CDR3 loop reads CASSTGTSGTDTQYF. CDR3 in DNA: TGTGCCAGCAGTACAGGGACTAGCGGTACAGATACGCAGTATTTT.

The J gene is TRBJ1-2, the V gene TRBV30; maybe TRBD1 (5 bases). Per the germline V gene, CDR1 is GTSNPN and CDR2 is SVGIG (reference sequence). V lost 2 bases, J lost 8 bases, and 18 bases lay in between. The CDR3 sequence is 14 residues long. CDR3 nucleotide sequence: TGTGCCTGGAGTCTAGGAGGGAGGGGCAGCGGCTACACCTTC. Amino acids: CAWSLGGRGSGYTF.

The chain is built from TRBV6-5 and TRBJ1-1; no clear D. The V gene's germline CDR1 is MNHEY and CDR2 SVGAGI. Trimming took 0 bases from V and 2 from J, leaving 10 bases between them. The CDR3 is 15 amino acids. CDR3 loop: CASSYSTLINTEAFF. The CDR3 region has the DNA TGTGCCAGCAGTTACTCCACATTAATCAACACTGAAGCTTTCTTT.

This chain uses TRBV7-8 with TRBJ2-2; 7 bases are a match to TRBD1. The trim removed 3 bases at V and 4 bases at J, leaving 5 bases unmatched. CDR3 length: 15 amino acids. Per germline, CDR1 SGHVS and CDR2 FQNEAQ. Here the CDR3 DNA reads TGTGCCAGCAGCTTCGCAGGGGGAGTCACCGGGGAGCTGTTTTTT. Translated: CASSFAGGVTGELFF.

This chain joins TRBV30 and TRBJ1-1; D is unresolved. V dropped 5 bases and J dropped 5 bases, with 18 bases sitting between them. Germline V gene data show CDR1 as GTSNPN and CDR2 as SVGIG (reference sequence). The CDR3 extends over 14 amino acids. In DNA form, the CDR3 reads TGTGCCTGGGCGGGCCGCGGGGTTGTTACTGAAGCTTTCTTT. It is translated as CAWAGRGVVTEAFF.

The chain combines TRBV7-8 with TRBJ2-7; 7 bases match TRBD1. The CDR3 runs 14 residues. V dropped 7 bases and J dropped 3; count of bases not matched to a gene: 9. Germline values: CDR1 SGHVS, CDR2 FQNEAQ. The CDR3 DNA sequence: TGTGCCAGCAAAGCCGACAGGGTAAACTACGAGCAGTACTTC. It codes for CASKADRVNYEQYF.

V and J are TRBV2 and TRBJ1-3, with TRBD1 identical over 7 bases. CDR1 is SNHLY, CDR2 FYNNEI, per germline. With 4 bases clipped from V and 0 bases from J, the junction kept 12 bases outside the gene matches. CDR3 length: 18 residues. In DNA, the CDR3 is TGTGCCAGCAGTGCGGGACAGTTCCTTTCCCCCTCTGGAAACACCATATATTTT. Translation: CASSAGQFLSPSGNTIYF.

Here the CDR3 reads CASRFIPRLAGGPKRTPETQYF. DNA for the CDR3: TGTGCAAGTCGCTTTATTCCGAGACTAGCGGGGGGGCCCAAAAGGACCCCAGAGACCCAGTACTTC. The rearrangement joins TRBV12-2 to TRBJ2-5; the D call in the table, TRBD2, was not verified against the DNA. TRBV12-2 is described as a pseudogene. CDR3 size: 22 residues.

The gene calls are TRBV5-1 and TRBJ1-1; a weak D match, TRBD1 (6 bases). The CDR3 has 13 residues. Germline V gives CDR1 SGHRS, CDR2 YFSETQ. Trimming cost V 7 bases and J 0 bases, with 10 bases left between them. For the CDR3, the DNA is TGCGCCAGCCGGGACACCTTGAACACTGAAGCTTTCTTT. This translates into CASRDTLNTEAFF. Complete variable domain (other parts from reference TRBV5-1 and TRBJ1-1): KAGVTQTPRYLIKTRGQQVTLSCSPISGHRSVSWYQQTPGQGLQFLFEYFSETQRNKGNFPGRFSGRQFSNSRSEMNVSTLELGDSALYLCASRDTLNTEAFFGQGTRLTVV.

The chain is built from TRBV5-4 and TRBJ2-2; a weak D match, TRBD1 (6 bases). CDR1 SGHNT and CDR2 YYREEE come from the germline V gene (reference sequence). The CDR3 runs 14 residues. V lost 5 bases and J 2 bases, leaving 10 bases between the germline ends. The CDR3 loop reads CASRRTANTGELFF. CDR3 coding DNA: TGTGCCAGCAGGCGGACAGCTAACACCGGGGAGCTGTTTTTT.

The chain uses TRBV19 and TRBJ1-4, with 9 bases that match TRBD1. The V gene's germline CDR1 is LNHDA and CDR2 SQIVND (reference sequence). V was pared by 3 bases and J by 10 bases, with 12 bases of the junction left unmatched. The CDR3 loop spans 16 amino acids. CDR3 in amino acids: CASSIERGTGTGKLFF. CDR3 sequence (DNA): TGTGCCAGTAGTATTGAAAGGGGGACAGGGACCGGAAAACTGTTTTTT.